The rows below give T cell receptor beta chains drawn from one sample of a study of cytomegalovirus exposure and HLA in healthy donors. Data came from immunoSEQ multiplex PCR; TCRdb stores just in-frame clones and leaves some out. The data hold about 120,000 clones, with 74% observed a single time. Sequenced input: PBMCs. These receptors originate from a woman aged 45 to 65 in good health and CMV-seropositive. Each CDR3 is given with its conserved first and last residue. D genes are given only for firm matches. Only part of the rows carry a size: once, few, many, or a class if the clone is expanded.

size	V	D	J	DNA	CDR3
-	TRBV6-5	TRBD1	TRBJ2-3	TGTGCCAGCAGTTACACCGACAGGGCGGATACGCAGTATTTT	CASSYTDRADTQYF
few	TRBV7-9	-	TRBJ2-7	TGTGCCAGCAGCCCGGACAGTACCTACGAGCAGTACTTC	CASSPDSTYEQYF
-	TRBV28	-	TRBJ2-2	TGTGCCAGCAGACAAGAGGAGTTCACCGGGGAGCTGTTTTTT	CASRQEEFTGELFF
-	TRBV30	TRBD2	TRBJ2-3	TGTGCCTGGAGTGACAGCGGGGGGGCTGTAGATACGCAGTATTTT	CAWSDSGGAVDTQYF
-	TRBV4-3	-	TRBJ1-4	TGCGCCAGCAGCCAATCTTATGGGCGTAATGAAAAACTGTTTTTT	CASSQSYGRNEKLFF
-	TRBV30	-	TRBJ1-3	TGTGCCTGGAGTGTAAAAGTCCTAGGGCGGGGCTCTGGAAACACCATATATTTT	CAWSVKVLGRGSGNTIYF
-	TRBV7-9	-	TRBJ1-2	TGTGCCAGCAGCTTACGGGGAGGTAACTATGGCTACACCTTC	CASSLRGGNYGYTF
-	TRBV11-2	TRBD1	TRBJ1-2	TGTGCCAGCAGCACGACAGGGTCCTATGGCTACACCTTC	CASSTTGSYGYTF
-	TRBV7-2	-	TRBJ2-3	TGTGCCAGCAGCTTAAACCCCGCGGATACGCAGTATTTT	CASSLNPADTQYF
-	TRBV19	TRBD1	TRBJ1-5	TGTGCCAGTGCGGACAGGGGAAACCAGCCCCAGCATTTT	CASADRGNQPQHF
-	TRBV2	TRBD2	TRBJ2-7	TGTGCCAGCAGTGATCCGGGACTAGCGGGCTACGAGCAGTACTTC	CASSDPGLAGYEQYF
-	TRBV9	TRBD1	TRBJ2-5	TGTGCCAGCAGCGTAGTGTTGGGACAGGAGGAGACCCAGTACTTC	CASSVVLGQEETQYF
-	TRBV21-1	-	TRBJ2-3	TGTGCCAGCAGCAAAGGGTGGATCTACCACGGACTAGCGGGAGGAGAGTGGGGCACAGATACGCAGTATTTT	CASSKGWIYHGLAGGEWGTDTQYF
-	TRBV25-1	-	TRBJ2-5	TGTGCCAGCAGTGAATCTCCCCAGTACTTC	CASSESPQYF
-	TRBV4-3	TRBD1	TRBJ2-2	TGCGCCAGCAGCCAAGATCCGGGACAGGGTTTCGGGGAGCTGTTTTTT	CASSQDPGQGFGELFF
-	TRBV4-3	-	TRBJ1-6	TGCGCCAGCAGCCAAGCAGGGGATTCACCCCTCCACTTT	CASSQAGDSPLHF
-	TRBV19	-	TRBJ1-5	TGTGCCAGTAGGAGCCGAAGTGACAGCATGAATCAGCCCCAGCATTTT	CASRSRSDSMNQPQHF
once	TRBV27	-	TRBJ1-2	TGTGCCAGCAGTCCGGAGGGGATAGGGGGCTACACCTTC	CASSPEGIGGYTF
-	TRBV6-4	-	TRBJ2-4	TGTGCCAGCAGTGACTCGGTCACTGGTAACATTCAGTACTTC	CASSDSVTGNIQYF
-	TRBV30	-	TRBJ2-3	TGTGCCTGGAGTGTTGAGGTAGCGACCACAGATACGCAGTATTTT	CAWSVEVATTDTQYF